Listed below are T cell receptor beta chains from one sample, sequenced in a study of blood T cell repertoires in COVID-19. Clones were read by immunoSEQ multiplex PCR, and TCRdb kept only the in-frame ones, dropping some. This sample has tens of thousands of clones, with 86% found just once. Specimen: peripheral blood. The receptors come from a man aged 50 or older with active or convalescent COVID-19. CDR3s include the opening cysteine and the closing phenylalanine or tryptophan. The D gene is left open where the match is weak. Only part of the rows carry a size: once, few, many, or a class if the clone is expanded.

>TRBV6-6|NA|TRBJ2-5|TRBD1
CASSKGQGNGQETQYF
>TRBV7-8|NA|TRBJ2-7|NA
CASSRGTPQGSYEQYF
>TRBV30|NA|TRBJ1-1|NA
CAGGRVNTEAFF
>TRBV28|few|TRBJ1-1|NA
CASRPHTSQIITFF
>TRBV3-1/TRBV3-2|NA|TRBJ2-4|TRBD1
CASSQGDRVLAKNIQYF
>TRBV5-8|NA|TRBJ2-3|TRBD1
CASSSIKDRSPSTDTQYF
>TRBV15|NA|TRBJ2-5|NA
CATSRDLGETQYF
>TRBV10-2|NA|TRBJ2-7|NA
CASSEGTAYEQYF
>TRBV6-5|NA|TRBJ2-7|TRBD1
CASSSDRGNSYEQYF
>TRBV30|NA|TRBJ2-7|TRBD1
CAFGTGTYEQYF
>TRBV5-6|NA|TRBJ2-3|NA
CASSLRGGFTDTQYF
>TRBV6-4|NA|TRBJ2-2|NA
CASSDQRDTGELFF
>TRBV7-8|NA|TRBJ2-2|TRBD2
CASSLNVGLVGPGELFF
>TRBV19|NA|TRBJ2-3|TRBD2
CASSLLPLGGRVTDTQYF
>TRBV30|NA|TRBJ1-1|NA
CAWSTPDRTMTEAFF
>TRBV6-6|NA|TRBJ1-3|NA
CASSPEAETTGNTIYF
>TRBV12-5|NA|TRBJ2-5|TRBD1
CASGLGNRQGAGETQYF
>TRBV12-3/TRBV12-4|NA|TRBJ1-5|NA
CASSPEGGQPQHF
>TRBV7-2|once|TRBJ2-5|NA
CASSLVSEETQYF
>TRBV6-6|NA|TRBJ2-7|NA
CASSYSGGTSYEQYF
>TRBV27|NA|TRBJ1-1|NA
CASGPEEGRNTEAFF
>TRBV12-3/TRBV12-4|NA|TRBJ2-2|NA
CASTFLAGELFF
>TRBV19|NA|TRBJ1-5|TRBD1
CASSIWRTGGAERPQHF
>TRBV5-1|NA|TRBJ1-2|TRBD1
CASSLTGDRSDGYTF
>TRBV19|NA|TRBJ2-1|NA
CASSINYNEQFF
>TRBV25-1|NA|TRBJ2-5|TRBD1
CASSGDKGTGISSETQYF
>TRBV10-3|NA|TRBJ2-3|NA
CAIKQGTDTQYF
>TRBV19|NA|TRBJ1-2|NA
CASLQGSLLSYGYTF
>TRBV5-6|few|TRBJ2-7|NA
CASSFVGYEQYF
>TRBV7-6|NA|TRBJ2-7|NA
CASSLEVSGTYEQYF
>TRBV20-1|few|TRBJ1-3|NA
CSASRANTIYF
>TRBV3-1/TRBV3-2|NA|TRBJ1-2|NA
CASSQSAGKSNYGYTF
>TRBV9|NA|TRBJ2-3|TRBD2
CASSPTSGGALSDTQYF
>TRBV7-8|NA|TRBJ2-2|NA
CASSLVAGKLETLAGELFF
>TRBV6-5|once|TRBJ2-2|TRBD1
CASSRTGGYTGELFF
>TRBV4-1|NA|TRBJ1-5|NA
CASSQVSGVGNQPQHF
>TRBV30|NA|TRBJ1-2|NA
CAWSVRGGAGYTF
>TRBV7-6|NA|TRBJ1-1|NA
CASSLGGSLNTEAFF
>TRBV18|NA|TRBJ1-3|NA
CASSPAGGHDSGNTIYF
>TRBV2|NA|TRBJ1-6|TRBD1
CASSVGQGGNSPLHF
>TRBV29-1|NA|TRBJ1-2|TRBD1
CSVGGGDRDGYTF
>TRBV6-5|NA|TRBJ2-5|NA
CASSYITGTRARTQYF
>TRBV29-1|once|TRBJ1-2|NA
CSVGNTGDHYTF
>TRBV29-1|once|TRBJ1-2|NA
CSVGQGIGGYTF
>TRBV6-1|few|TRBJ1-5|NA
CASSEGGFSNQPQHF
>TRBV29-1|once|TRBJ2-7|TRBD1
CSVAGTGKNKKNYEQYF
>TRBV27|NA|TRBJ2-5|NA
CASSFGAPGFQYQETQYF